The 24 T cell receptor beta chains given below trace back to one sample, sequenced in a study of molecular identifiers for immune sequencing clone quantification. TCRdb re-derived calls from the PCR reads in MiXCR, one entry per CDR3 protein. Of over 50,000 distinct CDR3 sequences listed, approximately 34% are singletons. The sequenced sample was naive CD8+ T cells from blood, with Jurkat cell RNA spiked in. Subset specified: FACS-sorted CD8+CD4-CCR7+CD45RA+ naive T cells. The receptors originated from a human donor in good health. Some libraries in this study had Jurkat cell RNA spiked in.

There are a few counts of this clonotype. V gene TRBV12-3 or TRBV12-4 combines with J gene TRBJ2-1; the match to TRBD2 covers 7 bases. The CDR3 runs to 15 residues. Germline trimming cut 4 bases from V and 7 bases from J; bases unmatched to any gene: 10. The DNA of the CDR3 is TGTGCCAGCAGTTCCCCGTATAGGGGAGGGAATGAGCAGTTCTTC. It specifies CASSSPYRGGNEQFF.

In regard to this clonotype: Sequence at one end of the junction differs from germline and may be a read error. The V gene is TRBV5-3, the J gene TRBJ2-5, with D perhaps TRBD2 (7 bases). TRBV5-3 is identified as an open reading frame with a role that is uncertain. This CDR3 has 14 amino acids. The CDR3 DNA follows: TGTGCCAGCAGCTTGTTCGGGGGGCAGGAGACCCGGTACTTC. Encoded protein: CASSLFGGQETRYF.

V gene TRBV28 combines with J gene TRBJ2-1; D uncertain. V lost 3 bases and J 4 bases, leaving 19 bases between the germline ends. The CDR3 covers 17 residues. Germline V CDR1 and CDR2: MDHEN, SYDVKM. DNA of the CDR3: TGTGCCAGCAGTTTTTATTCTGGAACCGAGGCGTACAATGAGCAGTTCTTC. As protein: CASSFYSGTEAYNEQFF.

V is TRBV24-1 and J is TRBJ2-2, with 10 bases lining up with TRBD2. The CDR3 spans 17 residues. The V gene's germline CDR1 is KGHDR and CDR2 SFDVKD. V was pared by 6 bases and J by 8 bases, with 14 bases of the junction left unmatched. CDR3: CATSHGTLAGAAGELFF. CDR3 nucleotides: TGTGCCACCAGTCATGGGACCCTAGCGGGAGCGGCAGGGGAGCTGTTTTTT.

The chain carries TRBV6-2 or TRBV6-3 and TRBJ2-2; the match to TRBD2 covers 10 bases. The trim removed 10 bases at V and 3 bases at J, leaving 11 bases unmatched. Per the germline V gene, CDR1 is MNHEY and CDR2 is SVGEGT. The CDR3 is 16 amino acids. The DNA for the CDR3 is TGTGCCACCAACCCGTTAGCGGGAGGCTACACCGGGGAGCTGTTTTTT. This sequence encodes CATNPLAGGYTGELFF.

For this clonotype: At one of its ends the junction is not consistent with the germline gene, which may arise from a read error. The genes are TRBV19 and TRBJ2-1, with 7 nucleotides matching TRBD2. Germline V gene lookup returns CDR1 LNHDA and CDR2 SQIVND (reference sequence). There are 15 residues in the CDR3. CDR3 nucleotide sequence: TGTGCCGGTAGTAGGGGCGGGAGACTAGCCGGTGAGCAGTTCTTC. Protein sequence: CAGSRGGRLAGEQFF.

The chain uses TRBV4-3 and TRBJ1-1; 7 positions match TRBD1. The germline V gene encodes CDR1 LGHNA and CDR2 YSLEER. Trimming took 3 bases from V and 6 from J; bases not matched to a gene: 4. CDR3 length equals 13 residues. The CDR3 sequence: CASSHVGQPEAFF. CDR3 DNA: TGCGCCAGCAGCCACGTGGGACAGCCTGAAGCTTTCTTT.

V usage is TRBV28 and J usage is TRBJ1-1, with 7 nucleotides matching TRBD1. With 6 bases clipped from V and 0 bases from J, the junction kept 16 bases outside the gene matches. The germline V gene encodes CDR1 MDHEN and CDR2 SYDVKM. The CDR3 totals 18 residues. The CDR3 DNA sequence: TGTGCCAGCAGCCACCGGGACAGTTACAATCCCTTGAACACTGAAGCTTTCTTT. Residues: CASSHRDSYNPLNTEAFF.

This clonotype has only a few counts. The V gene is TRBV6-2 or TRBV6-3, the J gene TRBJ2-3; TRBD2 agrees at 8 bases. The CDR3 covers 14 residues. The V gene's germline CDR1 is MNHEY and CDR2 SVGEGT. V lost 10 bases and J lost 2; bases outside the gene matches: 8. CDR3 sequence: CATLAGRPTDTQYF. In nucleotides, the CDR3 is TGTGCCACCCTAGCGGGCCGACCCACAGATACGCAGTATTTT.

The sample holds a few counts of this clonotype. The chain combines TRBV2 with TRBJ2-2; 8 bases map to TRBD2. CDR3 length: 16 amino acids. V gave up 7 bases and J gave up 3 bases; unmatched junction bases: 10. CDR1 is SNHLY and CDR2 is FYNNEI in the germline V gene. The CDR3 here is CASIPQGAGDTGELFF. CDR3 sequence (DNA): TGTGCCAGCATTCCCCAGGGAGCGGGGGACACCGGGGAGCTGTTTTTT.

Written as DNA, the CDR3 is TGTGCCAGCAGTCGAATTGACGGACAGGGGTTTGGGGCCAACGTCCTGACTTTC. Translation: CASSRIDGQGFGANVLTF. This sequence joins TRBV27 and TRBJ2-6; 9 bases agree with TRBD1. The germline CDR1 and CDR2 sequences are MNHEY and SMNVEV (reference sequence). Trimming removed 5 bases from V and 3 bases from J; junction bases left unmatched: 11. The CDR3 extends over 18 amino acids.

For this clonotype: A read error may account for a junction end that differs from germline. V gene TRBV11-2 combines with J gene TRBJ2-7, with D perhaps assigned TRBD1 or TRBD2 (5 bases each). CDR1 and CDR2 (germline): SGHAT, FQNNGV. This CDR3 has 14 residues. The CDR3 protein is CACSFQGPSYEQYF. The CDR3 nucleotides are TGTGCCTGCAGCTTCCAGGGACCCTCCTACGAGCAGTACTTC.

This clonotype was found a few times. The chain employs TRBV15 and TRBJ2-3; D unclear. Germline V gives CDR1 LNHNV, CDR2 YYDKDF (reference sequence). Trimming left V 8 bases short and J 0 bases short, with 12 bases between. This CDR3 spans 14 amino acids. The DNA of the CDR3 is TGTGCCACCGCTCCCGACGCTAGCACAGATACGCAGTATTTT. It specifies CATAPDASTDTQYF.

This clonotype was picked up a small number of times. No conserved phenylalanine or tryptophan ends this CDR3, so it is likely a read error. The chain joins TRBV7-2 to TRBJ2-1; 9 bases line up with TRBD1. CDR3 length equals 17 residues. After removal of 1 base from V and 7 bases from J, the junction contained 11 bases not matched to a gene. Germline CDR1 is SGHTA and CDR2 is FQGNSA. The CDR3 sequence is CASSLGQRQGVRNEQFL. In DNA form, the CDR3 reads TGTGCCAGCAGCTTAGGACAGCGACAGGGGGTCCGTAATGAGCAGTTCCTC.

In its sample, this clonotype was seen a few times. The final CDR3 position lacks the conserved phenylalanine or tryptophan, pointing to a likely read error. V gene TRBV27 combines with J gene TRBJ2-7, with 8 bases identical to TRBD1. Looked up from germline, CDR1 is MNHEY and CDR2 is SMNVEV (reference sequence). The V segment lost 4 bases and the J segment 3 bases; nucleotides outside the gene matches: 5. The CDR3 covers 14 residues. The DNA of the CDR3 is TGTGCCAGCAGTTCCGGGACAGGATACTACGAGCAGTACATC. This encodes CASSSGTGYYEQYI.

In the case of this clonotype: The missing conserved phenylalanine or tryptophan at the end of this CDR3 makes a read error likely. This rearrangement joins TRBV7-9 to TRBJ2-7; tentatively, D is TRBD1 or TRBD2 (7 bases each). The germline gives CDR1 SEHNR, CDR2 FQNEAQ (reference sequence). This CDR3 region has 14 residues. The ends were cut back, 5 bases at V and 3 bases at J, with 14 bases in the middle. The CDR3 sequence: CASSPQGEGYEQYS. The CDR3 coding sequence is TGTGCCAGCAGCCCTCAGGGGGAGGGCTACGAGCAGTACTCC.

This rearrangement joins TRBV20-1 to TRBJ2-3, with 8 bases that match TRBD2. Germline-derived CDR1 and CDR2 are DFQATT and SNEGSKA (reference sequence). The J segment lost 4 bases and the V segment lost 4 bases, leaving 4 bases of the junction unmatched. The CDR3 is made up of 13 amino acids. CDR3: CSAITTSADTQYF. CDR3 coding DNA: TGCAGTGCTATTACGACTAGCGCAGATACGCAGTATTTT.

This clonotype was observed many times. V usage is TRBV7-8 and J usage is TRBJ2-7; D gene uncertain. This CDR3 spans 13 amino acids. CDR1 is SGHVS, CDR2 FQNEAQ, per germline. Trimming cost V 2 bases and J 3 bases, with 8 bases left between them. CDR3 sequence reads: CASSLNPRYEQYF. The CDR3 DNA reads as TGTGCCAGCAGCTTAAATCCCCGCTACGAGCAGTACTTC. Looking up the rest from reference TRBV7-8 and TRBJ2-7 gives the full variable domain: GAGVSQSPRYKVAKRGQDVALRCDPISGHVSLFWYQQALGQGPEFLTYFQNEAQLDKSGLPSDRFFAERPEGSVSTLKIQRTQQEDSAVYLCASSLNPRYEQYFGPGTRLTVT.

This clonotype was observed a handful of times. V is TRBV4-3 and J is TRBJ2-7, with 7 nucleotides matching TRBD1. CDR1 and CDR2 (germline): LGHNA, YSLEER. The CDR3 has 15 residues. The J segment lost 2 bases and the V segment lost 1 base, leaving 5 bases of the junction unmatched. The CDR3 nucleotides read TGCGCCAGCAGCCAAGCCACAGGGGCGGCCTACGAGCAGTACTTC. Translated: CASSQATGAAYEQYF.

The table lists this clonotype with a few counts. Germline and junction disagree at one end, which may indicate a read error. The chain combines TRBV7-6 with TRBJ2-2; 7 positions match TRBD1. CDR3 length: 18 amino acids. Germline V gene lookup returns CDR1 SGHVS and CDR2 FNYEAQ. CDR3 bases: TGTGCCAGCAGCGCCATCCGGTTACAGGGGCAGAACACCGGGGAGCTGATTTTT. This encodes CASSAIRLQGQNTGELIF.

This clonotype was seen a few times. The chain joins TRBV14 to TRBJ2-7, with TRBD1 matching over 10 bases. The junction had 6 bases not matched to a gene; V was cut back by 3 bases and J by 7 bases. This CDR3 is 14 amino acids long. The V gene's germline CDR1 is SGHDN and CDR2 FVKESK. CDR3 bases: TGTGCCAGCAGCCACCGGGACAGGGGTTTTGAGCAGTACTTC. This sequence encodes CASSHRDRGFEQYF.

CDR3 in amino acids: CASSYGGLVAEQFF. CDR3 in DNA: TGTGCCAGCAGTTACGGGGGACTAGTTGCTGAGCAGTTCTTC. This chain connects TRBV6-2 or TRBV6-3 to TRBJ2-1; 8 bases align to TRBD2. Germline V CDR1 and CDR2: MNHEY, SVGEGT. Losses at the gene ends were 2 bases for V and 9 bases for J; bases not matched to a gene: 6. This CDR3 has 14 amino acids.

This clonotype has just a few counts. This sequence joins TRBV7-9 and TRBJ2-2; D unclear. V was pared by 5 bases and J by 9 bases, with 22 bases between. CDR1 and CDR2 (germline): SEHNR, FQNEAQ (reference sequence). The CDR3 length is 16 residues. In DNA form, the CDR3 reads TGTGCCAGCAGCGGACCTAGTCAACCTCCGAGCAGGGAGCTGTTTTTT. It is translated as CASSGPSQPPSRELFF.

Of note for this clonotype: A much larger clone differs from this one at a single base, so this may be a read error. The V gene is TRBV28, the J gene TRBJ2-5, with TRBD2 matching over 9 bases. Germline values: CDR1 MDHEN, CDR2 SYDVKM. Trimming removed 4 bases from V and 5 bases from J; junction bases left unmatched: 8. The CDR3 spans 15 residues. The CDR3 loop reads CASSSREGLDETQYF. CDR3 sequence (DNA): TGTGCCAGCAGTTCGCGGGAGGGCCTAGATGAGACCCAGTACTTC.